A selection of T cell receptor beta chains follows, all from one sample in a study of regulatory T cells in long-lasting Graves disease. TCRdb re-called the multiplex PCR reads with MiXCR, one entry per CDR3 protein. Of about 470,000 distinct CDR3 sequences listed, about 16% are singletons. The same sample was also used in a study of T cells in Graves' hyperthyroidism and ophthalmopathy.

Here the sequenced sample was peripheral blood mononuclear cells (PBMCs), taken at new diagnosis, from a patient treated with antithyroid drugs. Receptors originate from a man in his forties or fifties with Graves disease. The CDR3 runs from the conserved cysteine through the conserved F or W. The D gene is left open where the match is weak. For some rows the clone size is stated as once, few or many, or as a class when expanded; others skip it.

>TRBV28|NA|TRBJ2-1|NA
TGTGCCAGCACCTCCCCCCCTTACAATGAGCAGTTCTTC
CASTSPPYNEQFF
>TRBV11-3|NA|TRBJ2-1|many
TGTGCCAGCAGCTCATGGACCGATTACAATGAGCAGTTCTTC
CASSSWTDYNEQFF
>TRBV19|NA|TRBJ1-2|NA
TGTGCCAGTAGTACGACAGTAAACTATGGCTACACCTTC
CASSTTVNYGYTF
>TRBV27|TRBD2|TRBJ2-3|many
TGTGCCAGCAGGCCAGCGGGAGCGTTGAATACGCAGTATTTT
CASRPAGALNTQYF
>TRBV5-1|TRBD1|TRBJ2-3|NA
TGCGCCAGCAGCGAGGGACAGCCCGTTGATACGCAGTATTTT
CASSEGQPVDTQYF
>TRBV18|NA|TRBJ1-1|few
TGTGCCAGCTCATCAAATCCGGGGGCGGTCACTGAAGCTTTCTTT
CASSSNPGAVTEAFF
>TRBV20-1|NA|TRBJ1-1|few
TGCAGTGCTGGATGGGACAAACAGACTGAAGCTTTCTTT
CSAGWDKQTEAFF
>TRBV28|NA|TRBJ1-5|NA
TGTGCCAGCAGTTTATTTGGCAGGGAATTAAATCAGCCCCAGCATTTT
CASSLFGRELNQPQHF
>TRBV27|NA|TRBJ2-7|many
TGTGCCAGCAGTTTCTCCCCGCCGGGCAGCTCCTACGAGCAGTACTTC
CASSFSPPGSSYEQYF
>TRBV7-9|NA|TRBJ2-1|NA
TGTGCCAGCAGCTTAGCGAGGGCCATTTTAAACCATGAGCAGTTCTTC
CASSLARAILNHEQFF
>TRBV28|NA|TRBJ1-5|many
TGTGCCAGCAGCCGCATCGTGGGGCGCAATCAGCCCCAGCATTTT
CASSRIVGRNQPQHF
>TRBV11-2|TRBD2|TRBJ2-7|many
TGTGCCAGCAGCTCTGCGGCGGGGGACTACGAGCAGTACTTC
CASSSAAGDYEQYF
>TRBV29-1|TRBD1|TRBJ1-1|once
TGCAGCGTCCGGACAGGCGAAGCTTTCTTT
CSVRTGEAFF
>TRBV7-9|NA|TRBJ2-3|few
TGTGCCAGCAGCTTTACCAGAATGGGAGATACGCAGTATTTT
CASSFTRMGDTQYF
>TRBV29-1|TRBD1|TRBJ2-7|many
TGCAGCGTTGATGGGACAGGACTCGACGAGCAGTACTTC
CSVDGTGLDEQYF
>TRBV29-1|NA|TRBJ2-1|many
TGCAGCGCCGTGGGACCGAACAATGAGCAGTTCTTC
CSAVGPNNEQFF
>TRBV19|TRBD1|TRBJ2-5|NA
TGTGCCAGTAGTGGGGACAGGTTCCAAGAGACCCAGTACTTC
CASSGDRFQETQYF
>TRBV4-1|NA|TRBJ2-4|NA
TGCGCCAGCAGCCAGGGGTTACAGCGGGCCAAAAACATTCAGTACTTC
CASSQGLQRAKNIQYF